The clone carrying this TCR beta chain came up a few times. Its antigen is not known. The isolated RNA, all of it, was reverse transcribed, so expressed TCRB transcripts were what got sequenced. The data were produced by immunoSEQ multiplex PCR, yet TCRdb's version contains in-frame clones alone and is incomplete. The sample has just over 600,000 clones, about 14% seen once. It was via CD45RO/CCR7/CD25/CD127/CD95/CD27 that CD4+ naive, central memory, regulatory and stem cell-like memory cells were sorted. The data belong to a study of beta chain features in type 1 diabetes. On the study more broadly: The study found patients and healthy donors alike in age, gender and cell yields. Study-wide results and caveats: In type 1 diabetes patients, VDJ junctions had fewer insertions; deletions at these junctions were more frequent.

V lost 3 bases, J lost 1 base, and 13 bases lay in between. CDR1 MDHEN and CDR2 SYDVKM come from the germline V gene. This CDR3 spans 16 amino acids. Source material: naive CD4+ T cells from blood. The TCR sequence derives from a man in his late teens or twenties in good health. The chain links TRBV28 to TRBJ2-4, with D maybe TRBD1 (5 bases). The CDR3 DNA follows: TGTGCCAGCAGTTTCGGTCAGGGTAAGGCCAAAAACATTCAGTACTTC. This translates into CASSFGQGKAKNIQYF.